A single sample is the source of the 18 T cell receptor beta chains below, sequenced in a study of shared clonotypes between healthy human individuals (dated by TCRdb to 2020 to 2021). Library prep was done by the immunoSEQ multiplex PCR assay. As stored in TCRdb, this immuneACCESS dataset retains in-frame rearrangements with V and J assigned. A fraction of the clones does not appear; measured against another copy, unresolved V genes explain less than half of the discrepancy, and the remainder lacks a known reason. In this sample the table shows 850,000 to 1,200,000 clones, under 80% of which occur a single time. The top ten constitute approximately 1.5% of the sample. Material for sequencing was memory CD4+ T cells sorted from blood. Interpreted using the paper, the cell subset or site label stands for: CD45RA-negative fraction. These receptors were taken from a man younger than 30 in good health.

The CDR3 DNA sequence: TGTGCCAGTAGTATGCTAGCGGGGGACTACAATGAGCAGTTCTTC. Translated: CASSMLAGDYNEQFF. The V gene is TRBV19, the J gene TRBJ2-1; TRBD2 agrees at 10 bases. Looked up from germline, CDR1 is LNHDA and CDR2 is SQIVND (reference sequence). V shed 3 bases and J 3 bases; nucleotides not matched to a gene: 2. There are 15 residues in the CDR3.

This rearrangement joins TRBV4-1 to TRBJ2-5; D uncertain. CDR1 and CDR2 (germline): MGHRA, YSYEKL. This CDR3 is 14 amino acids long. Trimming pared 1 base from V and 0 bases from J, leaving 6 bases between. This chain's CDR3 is CASSQVAYQETQYF. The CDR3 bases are TGCGCCAGCAGCCAAGTGGCTTACCAAGAGACCCAGTACTTC.

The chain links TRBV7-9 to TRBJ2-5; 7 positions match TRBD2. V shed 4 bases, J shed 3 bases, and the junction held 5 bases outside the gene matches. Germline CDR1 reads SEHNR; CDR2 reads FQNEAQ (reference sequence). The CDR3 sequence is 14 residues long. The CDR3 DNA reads TGTGCCAGCAGCTCCCGGGCGGGGGAAGAGACCCAGTACTTC. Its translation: CASSSRAGEETQYF.

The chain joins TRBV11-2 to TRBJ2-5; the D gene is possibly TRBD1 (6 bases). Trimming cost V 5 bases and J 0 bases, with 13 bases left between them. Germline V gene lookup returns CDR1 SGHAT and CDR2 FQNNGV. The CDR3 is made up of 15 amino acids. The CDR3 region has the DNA TGTGCCAGCAGCCCCAGGAGGACAGACCAAGAGACCCAGTACTTC. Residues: CASSPRRTDQETQYF.

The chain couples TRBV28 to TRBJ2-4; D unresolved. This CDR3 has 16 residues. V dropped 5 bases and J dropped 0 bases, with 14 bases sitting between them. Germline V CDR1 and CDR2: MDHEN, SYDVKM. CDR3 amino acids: CASSPPFSLAKNIQYF. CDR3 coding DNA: TGTGCCAGCAGTCCCCCGTTCAGTCTAGCCAAAAACATTCAGTACTTC.

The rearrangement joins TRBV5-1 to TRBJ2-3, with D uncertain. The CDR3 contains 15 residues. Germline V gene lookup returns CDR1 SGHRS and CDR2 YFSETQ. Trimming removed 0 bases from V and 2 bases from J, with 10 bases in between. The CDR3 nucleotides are TGCGCCAGCAGCTTGGAGAGGTGGGCCACAGATACGCAGTATTTT. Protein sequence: CASSLERWATDTQYF.

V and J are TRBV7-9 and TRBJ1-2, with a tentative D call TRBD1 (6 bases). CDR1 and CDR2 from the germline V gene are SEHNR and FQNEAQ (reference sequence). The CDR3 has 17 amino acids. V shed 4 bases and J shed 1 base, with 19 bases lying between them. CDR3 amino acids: CASSSLTGPHFNYGYTF. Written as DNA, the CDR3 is TGTGCCAGCAGCTCCCTGACAGGTCCACACTTTAACTATGGCTACACCTTC.

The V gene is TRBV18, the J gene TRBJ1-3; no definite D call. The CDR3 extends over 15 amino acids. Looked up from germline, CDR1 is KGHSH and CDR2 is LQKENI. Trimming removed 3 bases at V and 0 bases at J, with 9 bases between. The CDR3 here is CASSPAAGSGNTIYF. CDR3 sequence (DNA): TGTGCCAGCTCACCGGCGGCCGGCTCTGGAAACACCATATATTTT.

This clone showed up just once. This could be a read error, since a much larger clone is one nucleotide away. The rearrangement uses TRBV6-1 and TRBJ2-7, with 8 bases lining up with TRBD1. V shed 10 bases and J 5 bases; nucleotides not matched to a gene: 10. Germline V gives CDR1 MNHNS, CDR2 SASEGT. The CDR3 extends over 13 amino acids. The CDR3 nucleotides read TGTGCCAACAGGGGGGACAGGAAACACGAGCAGTACTTC. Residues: CANRGDRKHEQYF.

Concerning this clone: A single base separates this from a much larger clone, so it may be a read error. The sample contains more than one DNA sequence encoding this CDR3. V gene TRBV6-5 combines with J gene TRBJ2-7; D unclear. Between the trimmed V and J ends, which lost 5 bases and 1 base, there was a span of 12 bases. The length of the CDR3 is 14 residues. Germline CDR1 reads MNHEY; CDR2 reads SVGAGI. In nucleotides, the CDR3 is TGTGCCAGCAGTCCCGGCGGAGTTTCCTACGAGCAGTACTTC. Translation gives CASSPGGVSYEQYF.

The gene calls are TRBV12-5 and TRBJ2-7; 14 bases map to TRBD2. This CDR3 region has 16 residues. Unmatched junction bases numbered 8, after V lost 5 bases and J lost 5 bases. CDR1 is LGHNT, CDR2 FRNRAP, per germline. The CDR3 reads CASGKGTSGSLDEQYF. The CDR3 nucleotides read TGTGCTAGTGGTAAAGGGACTAGCGGGAGTCTGGACGAGCAGTACTTC.

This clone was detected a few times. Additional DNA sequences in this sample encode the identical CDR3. In DNA, the CDR3 is TGTGCCAGCAGCTTAGGAGGGGGGGGCTCCTACAATGAGCAGTTCTTC. This codes for CASSLGGGGSYNEQFF. This rearrangement joins TRBV7-2 to TRBJ2-1, with TRBD2 as a possible D gene (7 bases). CDR3 length: 16 residues. V was trimmed by 1 base and J by 0 bases, leaving 10 bases between them. Germline lookup yields CDR1 SGHTA and CDR2 FQGNSA.

For the CDR3, the DNA is TGTGCCAGCGGAGGTTTAAAAGGGAATGAGCAGTTCTTC. As protein: CASGGLKGNEQFF. The gene calls are TRBV19 and TRBJ2-1; maybe TRBD2 (5 bases). CDR1 is LNHDA, CDR2 SQIVND, per germline (reference sequence). The CDR3 contains 13 residues. The ends were cut back, 9 bases at V and 7 bases at J, with 16 bases in the middle. The full variable domain, in which reference TRBV19 and TRBJ2-1 provide the parts outside the CDR3, is DGGITQSPKYLFRKEGQNVTLSCEQNLNHDAMYWYRQDPGQGLRLIYYSQIVNDFQKGDIAEGYSVSREKKESFPLTVTSAQKNPTAFYLCASGGLKGNEQFFGPGTRLTVL.

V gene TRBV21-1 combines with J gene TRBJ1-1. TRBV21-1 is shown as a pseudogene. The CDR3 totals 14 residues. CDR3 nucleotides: TGTGCCAGCAGCAAAGCGCTAGGTAACACTGAAGCTTTCTTT. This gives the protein CASSKALGNTEAFF.

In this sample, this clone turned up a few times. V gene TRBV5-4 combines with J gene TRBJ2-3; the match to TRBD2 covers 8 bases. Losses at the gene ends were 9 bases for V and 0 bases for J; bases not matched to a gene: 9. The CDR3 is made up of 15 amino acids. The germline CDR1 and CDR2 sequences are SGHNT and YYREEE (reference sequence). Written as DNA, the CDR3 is TGTGCCACCGCCGGGGGGGTCGCCAGCACAGATACGCAGTATTTT. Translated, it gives CATAGGVASTDTQYF.

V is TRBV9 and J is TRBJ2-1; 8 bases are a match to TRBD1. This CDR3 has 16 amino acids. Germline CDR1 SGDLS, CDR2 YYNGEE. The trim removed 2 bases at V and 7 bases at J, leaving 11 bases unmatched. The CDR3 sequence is CASSVAPFQGANEQFF. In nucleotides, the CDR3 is TGTGCCAGCAGCGTCGCGCCTTTCCAGGGGGCAAATGAGCAGTTCTTC. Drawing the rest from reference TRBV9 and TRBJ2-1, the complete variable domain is DSGVTQTPKHLITATGQRVTLRCSPRSGDLSVYWYQQSLDQGLQFLIQYYNGEERAKGNILERFSAQQFPDLHSELNLSSLELGDSALYFCASSVAPFQGANEQFFGPGTRLTVL.

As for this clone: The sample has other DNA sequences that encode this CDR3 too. CDR3 residues: CASSWTASYNEQFF. DNA for the CDR3: TGTGCCAGCAGCTGGACCGCCTCCTACAATGAGCAGTTCTTC. The V call is TRBV28, the J call TRBJ2-1, with no clear D. In germline, CDR1 is MDHEN, CDR2 SYDVKM. V lost 6 bases to trimming and J lost 0 bases, with 9 bases between them. The CDR3 covers 14 residues.

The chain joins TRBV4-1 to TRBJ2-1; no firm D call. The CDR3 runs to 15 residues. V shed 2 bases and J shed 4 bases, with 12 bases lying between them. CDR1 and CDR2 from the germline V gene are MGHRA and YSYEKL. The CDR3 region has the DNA TGCGCCAGCAGCCAAACAAGTACCTCTTACAATGAGCAGTTCTTC. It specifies CASSQTSTSYNEQFF.